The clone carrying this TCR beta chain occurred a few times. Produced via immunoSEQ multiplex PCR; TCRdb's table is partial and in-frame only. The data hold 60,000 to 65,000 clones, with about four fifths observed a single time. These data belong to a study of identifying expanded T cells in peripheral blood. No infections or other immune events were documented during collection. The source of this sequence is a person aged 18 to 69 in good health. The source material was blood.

The CDR3 region is CAWSEDRPMRVTIYF. The CDR3 bases are TGTGCCTGGAGTGAGGACAGGCCCATGAGGGTTACCATATATTTT. The rearrangement links TRBV30 to TRBJ1-3, with 7 nucleotides matching TRBD1. CDR1 GTSNPN and CDR2 SVGIG come from the germline V gene (reference sequence). The CDR3 is 15 residues long. With 1 base clipped from V and 10 bases from J, the junction kept 13 bases outside the gene matches.